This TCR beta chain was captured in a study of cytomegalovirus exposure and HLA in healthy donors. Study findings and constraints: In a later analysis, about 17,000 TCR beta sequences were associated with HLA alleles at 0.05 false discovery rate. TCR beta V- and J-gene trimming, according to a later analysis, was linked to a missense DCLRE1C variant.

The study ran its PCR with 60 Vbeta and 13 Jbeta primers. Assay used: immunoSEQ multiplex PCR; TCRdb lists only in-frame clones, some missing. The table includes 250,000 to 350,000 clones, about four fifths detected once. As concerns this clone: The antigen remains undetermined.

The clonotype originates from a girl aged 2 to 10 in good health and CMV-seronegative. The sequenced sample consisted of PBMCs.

DNA for the CDR3: TGTGCCAGTAGCGGGGCTGGGGCCAACGTCCTGACTTTC. This sequence encodes CASSGAGANVLTF. The chain carries TRBV25-1 and TRBJ2-6; 8 bases agree with TRBD2. The germline V gene has CDR1 MGHDK and CDR2 SYGVNS. Germline trimming cut 9 bases from V and 2 bases from J; bases unmatched to any gene: 0. The CDR3 runs 13 residues.